What follows is one TCR beta chain and its context. MiXCR, run by TCRdb on the 5' RACE reads, gives a single entry per CDR3 protein. The sample has about 120,000 distinct CDR3 sequences, 12% seen once. The sample originates from a study of spatial heterogeneity in lung cancer. As for time point: blood at routine non-recurrence follow-up after resection. The study sequenced unsorted whole RNA from tumor, nontumor lung or frozen PBMC. The material was PBMCs, obtained at follow-up. The sequence was obtained from a male donor with early-stage non-small cell lung cancer.

CDR3 coding DNA: TGCGCCAGCAGCCCGATTTTGCAGCAAAAAAGCTCTGGAAACACCATATATTTT. Protein: CASSPILQQKSSGNTIYF. V gene TRBV4-1 combines with J gene TRBJ1-3; D is unresolved. V lost 4 bases and J lost 0, with 19 bases in between. In germline, CDR1 is MGHRA, CDR2 YSYEKL. This CDR3 is 18 amino acids long.